The sequence of this TCR beta chain was determined in a study of OX40 agonist ivuxolimab in advanced cancers. Turning to the study itself: One patient with hepatocellular carcinoma and two with cutaneous melanoma, three in all, had partial responses.

The data were produced by immunoSEQ multiplex PCR, yet TCRdb's version contains in-frame clones alone and is incomplete. The sample holds tens of thousands of clones; more than 90% are singletons and the top ten take approximately 7%. The CDR3 is 16 amino acids. Overall study results and limits: Clonal expansion by week 6 occurred in CD4+ and CD8+ blood T cells (at 0.1 to 3.0 mg/kg). Some of the nonresponding patients also showed low levels of normalized T-cell clonal expansion.

With regard to this clone: Its antigen is still unknown.

The material was CD4+ or CD8+ T cells sorted from blood, obtained in a trial of the OX40 agonist ivuxolimab. This chain links TRBV21-1 with TRBJ1-4. TRBV21-1 represents a pseudogene. The clonotype comes from an adult with an advanced solid tumor such as melanoma, head and neck, liver or kidney cancer. CDR3 region: CASSPAGRMTNEKLFF. The DNA for the CDR3 is TGTGCCAGCAGCCCGGCAGGACGTATGACTAATGAAAAACTGTTTTTT.